The rows below give T cell receptor beta chains drawn from one sample of a study of glioma-infiltrating T cells. TCRdb passed the multiplex PCR reads through MiXCR, listing each CDR3 protein once. The sample lists approximately 120,000 distinct CDR3 sequences, 23% seen once, with 12% to 15% in the top ten. Sample: glioma tissue, nonneoplastic brain tissue, or PBMCs (not recorded which). These receptors all stem from a human donor with low-grade glioma or glioblastoma, undergoing nonglioma brain surgery, or in good health (not recorded which). CDR3s leave out the opening cysteine and the closing phenylalanine or tryptophan. The D gene is left open where the match is weak.

CDR3 protein | D gene | V gene | CDR3 length | J gene
ASSLMLSPSTDTQY | - | TRBV7-9 | 14 | TRBJ2-3
ASSLAGSRSYEQY | - | TRBV7-9 | 13 | TRBJ2-7
ASSLAVAGVRNEQF | TRBD2 | TRBV7-2 | 14 | TRBJ2-1
ASSQAQGQTGELF | - | TRBV19 | 13 | TRBJ2-2
ASSIPPDRGLNQPQH | TRBD1 | TRBV19 | 15 | TRBJ1-5
ASSVISAAGLAVIPSYNEQF | TRBD2 | TRBV6-1 | 20 | TRBJ2-1
ASSHPLAGTYNEQF | TRBD2 | TRBV4-1 | 14 | TRBJ2-1
ASSLVNFAQETQY | - | TRBV7-2 | 13 | TRBJ2-5
ASSISGRDPPGDTQY | TRBD2 | TRBV19 | 15 | TRBJ2-3
ASNLNGGSSYNEQF | - | TRBV9 | 14 | TRBJ2-1
SARDGASGSKTQY | TRBD2 | TRBV20-1 | 13 | TRBJ2-5
ASSLESGQGSNQPQH | TRBD1 | TRBV7-2 | 15 | TRBJ1-5
ASSLDRYGYT | - | TRBV7-2 | 10 | TRBJ1-2
ASSGTGTSAHEQY | TRBD2 | TRBV5-1 | 13 | TRBJ2-7
ASSLEQPSSPQH | - | TRBV5-5 | 12 | TRBJ1-5
ASSERASGRYNEQF | TRBD2 | TRBV6-1 | 14 | TRBJ2-1
ASSWTSGAVYNEQF | TRBD2 | TRBV5-6 | 14 | TRBJ2-1
AISPGQGTAISGQPQH | TRBD1 | TRBV10-3 | 16 | TRBJ1-5
SARDQPGLAGGQSSPGEQY | TRBD2 | TRBV20-1 | 19 | TRBJ2-7
ASSLFRTASYNEQF | - | TRBV6-1 | 14 | TRBJ2-1
ASSLEAGGYGYT | TRBD1 | TRBV7-2 | 12 | TRBJ1-2
ASSLEGRSYEQY | - | TRBV11-2 | 12 | TRBJ2-7
ASSSTSGTSYEQY | TRBD2 | TRBV28 | 13 | TRBJ2-7
ASSQEGQPNTEAF | - | TRBV3-1 | 13 | TRBJ1-1
ASSLIRDTEAF | - | TRBV12-3/TRBV12-4 | 11 | TRBJ1-1
AISELEQNTEAF | - | TRBV10-3 | 12 | TRBJ1-1
ASSQVAEGSYT | - | TRBV14 | 11 | TRBJ1-2
ASTSGSGVTDTQY | - | TRBV2 | 13 | TRBJ2-3
ASSPGGQRTDTQY | - | TRBV5-1 | 13 | TRBJ2-3
ASSTRTAGSTEAF | - | TRBV6-1 | 13 | TRBJ1-1
ASSRGNEQF | - | TRBV19 | 9 | TRBJ2-1
SVGSLREQY | - | TRBV29-1 | 9 | TRBJ2-7
ASSPGLVMSYEQY | TRBD2 | TRBV7-2 | 13 | TRBJ2-7
ASSTSGRGVDTQY | TRBD2 | TRBV7-9 | 13 | TRBJ2-3
SAPRTSGRVHEQY | TRBD2 | TRBV20-1 | 13 | TRBJ2-7
ASSPLGNVDTQY | - | TRBV18 | 12 | TRBJ2-3
ASSNRAETEAF | - | TRBV7-3 | 11 | TRBJ1-1
ASSQDRTGAYFYGYT | TRBD1 | TRBV4-3 | 15 | TRBJ1-2
ARSQRPPTGNTIY | - | TRBV3-1 | 13 | TRBJ1-3
ASSMGSYEQY | - | TRBV19 | 10 | TRBJ2-7
ASSYRDGNNSPLH | - | TRBV6-6 | 13 | TRBJ1-6
ASSQDAGTQNYEQY | - | TRBV4-3 | 14 | TRBJ2-7
ASSKPQGAGETQY | TRBD1 | TRBV7-2 | 13 | TRBJ2-5
ASSLDSERNTGELF | - | TRBV7-2 | 14 | TRBJ2-2
ASSPWMGHYEQY | - | TRBV7-9 | 12 | TRBJ2-7
AISRGSSYEQY | TRBD2 | TRBV10-3 | 11 | TRBJ2-7
TSSQDPGQGRDGYT | TRBD1 | TRBV4-1 | 14 | TRBJ1-2
ASSQERSVWAADTQY | - | TRBV4-3 | 15 | TRBJ2-3
ASSFPLGSGQF | - | TRBV7-9 | 11 | TRBJ2-1